This paragraph reports one T cell receptor beta chain. These data are taken from a study of blood T cell repertoires in COVID-19. Looking at the study overall: The samples span acute and convalescent COVID-19 from the United States, Italy and Spain. PBMCs, B-cell-depleted T cells, or T cells were the source of the cDNA or gDNA that made up the material.

As handled by the study authors: Using reference gene primer amplification, nucleated cell counts were estimated. The method was immunoSEQ multiplex PCR; TCRdb's version includes in-frame clones alone and lacks a portion of them. V, J and clone size derive from that table, while D and trimming were established from the DNA sequence. The sample lists tens of thousands of clones, roughly 90% seen once, with 1% to 1.5% in the top ten. J gave up 4 bases and V 3 bases, and 3 bases lay outside the gene matches. This CDR3 has 15 residues. CDR1 and CDR2 from the germline V gene are ENHRY and SYGVKD. The chain recombines TRBV10-3 with TRBJ2-2, with 9 positions matching TRBD1. The sequenced sample consisted of peripheral blood. The sequence was obtained from a man aged 55 to 70 with acute or convalescent COVID-19. Here the CDR3 DNA reads TGTGCCATCAGTGATACAGGGGGCCCCACCGGGGAGCTGTTTTTT. It is translated as CAISDTGGPTGELFF.